What follows are 32 T cell receptor beta chains derived from one specimen sequenced in a study of human T cells and chemical hapten exposure. TCRdb independently ran MiXCR on the RACE reads; one entry per CDR3 protein. The table has tens of thousands of distinct CDR3 sequences, roughly 7.6% seen once; the top ten hold 1.3%. This sample's time point: pre-sensitization, week 0. Indicated treatment: therapeutic diphenylcyclopropenone sensitization with weekly scalp DPC. The starting material was whole blood, obtained in connection with sensitization to the hapten diphenylcyclopropenone (DPC). These receptors were obtained from a woman aged 45 to 65 with alopecia areata. Some clones in this sample may be carry-over from other donors' samples.

The table lists this clonotype with many counts. V usage is TRBV5-4 and J usage is TRBJ1-6; maybe TRBD1 (6 bases). Between the trimmed V and J ends, which lost 3 bases and 8 bases, there was a span of 15 bases. From germline, CDR1 is SGHNT and CDR2 YYREEE (reference sequence). The CDR3 runs 15 residues. The CDR3 sequence is CASSSTRPGDSPLHF. The CDR3 nucleotides are TGTGCCAGCAGCTCCACCAGGCCAGGGGATTCACCCCTCCACTTT.

This clonotype was recorded at least ten times. The chain is built from TRBV27 and TRBJ2-3; a possible D gene is TRBD2 (5 bases). V was pared by 5 bases and J by 0 bases, with 12 bases between. This CDR3 is built from 15 residues. CDR1 is MNHEY and CDR2 is SMNVEV in the germline V gene (reference sequence). The DNA of the CDR3 is TGTGCCAGCAGTCCCTTGGAGGAGAGCACAGATACGCAGTATTTT. It codes for CASSPLEESTDTQYF.

There are many counts of this clonotype. V is TRBV6-1 and J is TRBJ1-1; TRBD1 is a possible D gene (5 bases). Germline-derived CDR1 and CDR2 are MNHNS and SASEGT. Trimming cost V 0 bases and J 11 bases, with 16 bases left between them. The CDR3 is 14 residues long. CDR3 residues: CASSEALRDRRAFF. The CDR3 nucleotides read TGTGCCAGCAGTGAAGCGCTTCGTGACAGAAGGGCTTTCTTT.

This clonotype was seen at least ten times. This chain connects TRBV7-2 to TRBJ2-1; D is unresolved. Deletions cut 1 base from V and 6 bases from J, with 4 bases between. This CDR3 contains 12 residues. The germline V gene encodes CDR1 SGHTA and CDR2 FQGNSA. CDR3 nucleotide sequence: TGTGCCAGCAGCTTAGAAGGCAATGAGCAGTTCTTC. Its translation is CASSLEGNEQFF. Complete variable domain (other parts from reference TRBV7-2 and TRBJ2-1): GAGVSQSPSNKVTEKGKDVELRCDPISGHTALYWYRQSLGQGLEFLIYFQGNSAPDKSGLPSDRFSAERTGGSVSTLTIQRTQQEDSAVYLCASSLEGNEQFFGPGTRLTVL.

This clonotype was seen many times. The chain combines TRBV12-5 with TRBJ1-1; D remains unclear. This CDR3 comprises 13 residues. Trimming removed 9 bases at V and 11 bases at J, with 22 bases between. The germline gives CDR1 LGHNT, CDR2 FRNRAP. In DNA form, the CDR3 reads TGTGCTAGCGCAAACCGGCCAGCCGATCCGGCTTTCTTT. This encodes CASANRPADPAFF.

This clonotype was observed many times. This sequence joins TRBV19 and TRBJ2-7, with 8 bases fitting TRBD1. This CDR3 region has 15 residues. Germline V gene sequence: CDR1 LNHDA, CDR2 SQIVND (reference sequence). After removal of 1 base from V and 0 bases from J, the junction contained 2 bases not matched to a gene. As DNA, the CDR3 is TGTGCCAGTAGTATAGCCGGACAGGGCTCCTACGAGCAGTACTTC. Its translation is CASSIAGQGSYEQYF.

The chain combines TRBV21-1 with TRBJ2-6. TRBV21-1 is shown as a pseudogene. CDR3 length: 12 residues. CDR3 sequence (DNA): TGTGCCAGCAGCCTTGGGGCCAACGTCCTGACTTTC. It specifies CASSLGANVLTF.

This clonotype was counted many times. The chain uses TRBV5-1 and TRBJ2-1; 10 positions agree with TRBD2. J lost 12 bases, V lost 0 bases, and 9 bases had no gene match. Germline V gene sequence: CDR1 SGHRS, CDR2 YFSETQ. The CDR3 totals 15 residues. CDR3 nucleotides: TGCGCCAGCAGCTTGGTTGGACTAGCGGCCGGAGGGCAGTTCTTC. Amino acid sequence: CASSLVGLAAGGQFF.

The table lists this clonotype with many counts. The rearrangement uses TRBV7-2 and TRBJ2-7; 8 bases line up with TRBD1. The germline CDR1 and CDR2 sequences are SGHTA and FQGNSA. The CDR3 consists of 14 residues. V trimming: 4 bases; J trimming: 4 bases; junction bases outside the gene matches: 6. CDR3 region: CASSSPGGGYEQYF. The CDR3 nucleotides read TGTGCCAGCAGCTCCCCAGGGGGCGGTTACGAGCAGTACTTC.

This clonotype was seen repeatedly, ten times or more. The gene calls are TRBV28 and TRBJ2-7; 8 bases fit TRBD1. The germline V gene has CDR1 MDHEN and CDR2 SYDVKM. The J segment lost 6 bases and the V segment lost 2 bases, leaving 9 bases of the junction unmatched. The CDR3 is 15 amino acids. CDR3 sequence reads: CASSLGTGVYGEQYF. The CDR3 DNA reads TGTGCCAGCAGTTTAGGGACAGGCGTGTACGGCGAGCAGTACTTC.

This chain uses TRBV21-1 with TRBJ2-7. TRBV21-1 is reported as a pseudogene. The CDR3 sequence is 14 residues long. CDR3 loop: CASSKDDCSYEQYF. The DNA of the CDR3 is TGTGCCAGCAGCAAAGACGACTGCTCCTACGAGCAGTACTTC.

This clonotype was detected many times. The rearrangement uses TRBV5-1 and TRBJ1-6; no definite D call. The germline V gene encodes CDR1 SGHRS and CDR2 YFSETQ. This CDR3 is 14 amino acids long. The V gene lost 4 bases and the J gene lost 7 bases, with 12 bases spanning the gap. The CDR3 sequence is CASSLDRPNSPLHF. CDR3 DNA: TGCGCCAGCAGCCTGGACCGCCCGAATTCACCCCTCCACTTT.

This clonotype came up a few times. The genes are TRBV18 and TRBJ2-1; 14 bases are a match to TRBD2. The V gene's germline CDR1 is KGHSH and CDR2 LQKENI. Trimming cost V 3 bases and J 6 bases; bases outside gene matches: 1. The CDR3 extends over 15 amino acids. The CDR3 DNA reads as TGTGCCAGCTCACCGGGACTAGCGGGAGCCAATGAGCAGTTCTTC. Translation: CASSPGLAGANEQFF.

This clonotype occurred many times. The rearrangement links TRBV30 to TRBJ2-2, with D perhaps given as TRBD1 or TRBD2 (5 bases each). Germline V gene lookup returns CDR1 GTSNPN and CDR2 SVGIG (reference sequence). The V and J ends lost 3 bases and 1 base respectively, with 12 bases between them. The CDR3 runs to 15 residues. Written as DNA, the CDR3 is TGTGCCTGGAGGGCCAAGGGACGGAACACCGGGGAGCTGTTTTTT. Amino acid sequence: CAWRAKGRNTGELFF.

This clonotype was recorded a few times. This rearrangement joins TRBV12-3 or TRBV12-4 to TRBJ2-3, with a possible D match to TRBD1 (6 bases). The V end lost 6 bases, the J end lost 4 bases, and 20 bases lay between the germline ends. This CDR3 is built from 16 residues. CDR3 amino acids: CASSKELGPGADTQYF. In DNA, the CDR3 is TGTGCCAGCAGCAAGGAATTAGGGCCAGGGGCAGATACGCAGTATTTT.

This clonotype appeared a few times. This chain connects TRBV15 to TRBJ1-1; 8 bases line up with TRBD1. This CDR3 comprises 16 residues. Germline V gene sequence: CDR1 LNHNV, CDR2 YYDKDF (reference sequence). V gave up 3 bases and J gave up 6 bases; unmatched junction bases: 12. The CDR3 coding sequence is TGTGCCACCAGCAGGCCCTCGGGGACAGGAGGCCCTGAAGCTTTCTTT. It codes for CATSRPSGTGGPEAFF.

This clonotype came up many times. This chain links TRBV28 with TRBJ2-3, with a tentative D call TRBD2 (6 bases). CDR1 is MDHEN and CDR2 is SYDVKM in the germline V gene. V lost 4 bases, J lost 2 bases, and 22 bases lay in between. The CDR3 runs 18 residues. CDR3: CASSYSPGLGGVTDTQYF. The CDR3 DNA is TGTGCCAGCAGTTACTCGCCGGGACTGGGGGGAGTCACAGATACGCAGTATTTT. The whole variable domain, remainder taken from reference TRBV28 and TRBJ2-3, is DVKVTQSSRYLVKRTGEKVFLECVQDMDHENMFWYRQDPGLGLRLIYFSYDVKMKEKGDIPEGYSVSREKKERFSLILESASTNQTSMYLCASSYSPGLGGVTDTQYFGPGTRLTVL.

This clonotype was observed many times. The chain is built from TRBV12-3 or TRBV12-4 and TRBJ1-5; D is ambiguous. Trimming stripped 5 bases from V and 7 bases from J, with 9 bases between. This CDR3 contains 12 residues. In DNA, the CDR3 is TGTGCCAGCAGTCACCAATCCCAGCCCCAGCATTTT. Its translation is CASSHQSQPQHF.

There are many counts of this clonotype. This sequence joins TRBV6-6 and TRBJ2-3, with TRBD2 matching 8 bases. Unmatched junction bases numbered 9, after V lost 4 bases and J lost 0 bases. Germline CDR1 reads MNHNY; CDR2 reads SVGAGI (reference sequence). This CDR3 region has 17 residues. This CDR3 is CASSWGIAGISTDTQYF. The CDR3 DNA sequence: TGTGCCAGCAGTTGGGGAATAGCGGGAATTAGCACAGATACGCAGTATTTT.

This clonotype was detected ten times or more. The rearrangement links TRBV9 to TRBJ2-7; no definite D call. V lost 0 bases and J lost 1, with 5 bases in between. The CDR3 contains 13 residues. CDR1 and CDR2 (germline): SGDLS, YYNGEE. The CDR3 bases are TGTGCCAGCAGCGTAGGGGGTTCCTACGAGCAGTACTTC. This encodes CASSVGGSYEQYF.

In its sample, this clonotype was seen a few times. This chain joins TRBV19 and TRBJ2-2; the D is unclear. V was pared by 6 bases and J by 2 bases, with 7 bases between. The CDR3 runs 13 residues. CDR1 and CDR2 (germline): LNHDA, SQIVND (reference sequence). CDR3 residues: CASSRQNTGELFF. CDR3 bases: TGTGCCAGTAGCAGGCAAAACACCGGGGAGCTGTTTTTT.

This clonotype was seen ten or more times. The chain recombines TRBV7-9 with TRBJ2-1; D not resolved. The germline V gene encodes CDR1 SEHNR and CDR2 FQNEAQ (reference sequence). Trimming cost V 4 bases and J 13 bases, with 11 bases left between them. This CDR3 comprises 11 residues. This chain's CDR3 is CASSSTIEQFF. The CDR3 bases are TGTGCCAGCAGCTCTACTATCGAACAGTTCTTC.

Details on this clonotype: It may be a read error: a sequence one base away is much more abundant. The rearrangement joins TRBV7-2 to TRBJ2-1, with D hard to call. CDR1 and CDR2 from the germline V gene are SGHTA and FQGNSA. The CDR3 has 14 amino acids. CDR3 sequence (DNA): TGTGCCAGCAGCCGGGCGGCTGTTGGGAATGAGCGGTTCTTC. The encoded protein is CASSRAAVGNERFF.

This clonotype was detected ten times or more. CDR3 nucleotide sequence: TGCAGTGCTTCCATTCCCGGGGGGCGCGCCACCGGGGAGCTGTTTTTT. Residues: CSASIPGGRATGELFF. The chain carries TRBV20-1 and TRBJ2-2; D perhaps matches TRBD2 (7 bases). The ends were cut back, 5 bases at V and 4 bases at J, with 20 bases in the middle. The germline gives CDR1 DFQATT, CDR2 SNEGSKA (reference sequence). CDR3 size: 16 residues.

This clonotype was picked up many times. V usage is TRBV7-8 and J usage is TRBJ1-5; D uncertain. V was pared by 4 bases and J by 3 bases, with 7 bases between. The CDR3 is 13 residues long. Germline lookup yields CDR1 SGHVS and CDR2 FQNEAQ. The CDR3 sequence is CASSSANNQPQHF. CDR3 nucleotide sequence: TGTGCCAGCAGCTCGGCCAACAATCAGCCCCAGCATTTT.

In this sample, this clonotype turned up many times. The germline gene is not matched at one end of the junction; a read error may be the cause. This CDR3 is CASSLGTGPSSYNSPLHF. Written as DNA, the CDR3 is TGTGCTAGCAGCTTAGGGACAGGTCCGTCCTCCTATAATTCACCCCTCCACTTT. The chain recombines TRBV7-7 with TRBJ1-6; 8 bases fit TRBD1. The CDR3 has 18 residues. Germline CDR1 SSHAT, CDR2 FNYEAQ (reference sequence).

This clonotype has ten or more counts. The CDR3, as DNA: TGTGCCAGCAGCTCTCCTAGGACTAGCCCCAATGAGCAGTTCTTC. Translating gives CASSSPRTSPNEQFF. The chain carries TRBV11-2 and TRBJ2-1; 8 bases are shared with TRBD2. The germline V gene encodes CDR1 SGHAT and CDR2 FQNNGV. The CDR3 is 15 residues long. V was clipped by 4 bases and J by 6 bases; unmatched bases: 8.

This clonotype was seen more than once but under ten times. The chain has TRBV7-3 and TRBJ1-5; D remains ambiguous. CDR1 SGHTA and CDR2 FQGTGA come from the germline V gene. V lost 2 bases, J lost 7 bases, and 9 bases lay in between. The CDR3 runs 13 residues. CDR3: CASSLSAGQPQHF. CDR3 sequence (DNA): TGTGCCAGCAGCTTATCGGCCGGACAGCCCCAGCATTTT.

This clonotype showed up many times. CDR3 sequence (DNA): TGTGCCAGCTCACCTTCGGGACAGGGGTACAATGAGCAGTTCTTC. Translated, it gives CASSPSGQGYNEQFF. The V and J genes are TRBV18 and TRBJ2-1; 10 nucleotides agree with TRBD1. Germline values: CDR1 KGHSH, CDR2 LQKENI. The CDR3 consists of 15 residues. Unmatched junction bases numbered 3, after V lost 3 bases and J lost 4 bases.

This clonotype was picked up many times. V and J are TRBV27 and TRBJ2-2, with 8 bases fitting TRBD1. The CDR3 is 15 residues long. The germline V gene encodes CDR1 MNHEY and CDR2 SMNVEV (reference sequence). The ends lost 5 bases at V and 4 bases at J; junction bases unmatched: 6. CDR3 in amino acids: CASSPRGPGTGELFF. CDR3 in DNA: TGTGCCAGCAGTCCCAGGGGGCCGGGCACCGGGGAGCTGTTTTTT.

This clonotype was seen only a few times. The chain employs TRBV28 and TRBJ2-5; D may match TRBD1 or TRBD2 (6 bases each). The CDR3 length is 16 residues. Trimming took off 4 bases at V and 5 bases at J, with 20 bases between the two ends. Germline CDR1 MDHEN, CDR2 SYDVKM. Here the CDR3 DNA reads TGTGCCAGCAGTTCCCTACGACAGGAGGGGAAGGAGACCCAGTACTTC. This translates into CASSSLRQEGKETQYF.

Many counts were recorded for this clonotype. The junction shows a germline mismatch at one end, possibly a read error. The V and J genes are TRBV7-7 and TRBJ2-3, with a weak D call TRBD2 (6 bases). Germline assignment: CDR1 SSHAT and CDR2 FNYEAQ (reference sequence). CDR3 length equals 15 residues. In nucleotides, the CDR3 is TGTGCTAGCAGCCGCAGTGCGGGATACACAGATACGCAGTATTTT. Amino acid sequence: CASSRSAGYTDTQYF.